This record looks at one T cell receptor (beta chain) sequence and its context. The CDR3 length is 15 residues. V was pared by 2 bases and J by 4 bases, with 14 bases between. Germline loops: CDR1 SEHNR, CDR2 FQNEAQ (reference sequence). This sample stems from a study of control samples from healthy donors and cancer patients. Measured with immunoSEQ multiplex PCR; TCRdb has only the in-frame clones, and not every one. This table has more than 85,000 clones, about 91% appearing once. The sequencing input was blood. This chain uses TRBV7-9 with TRBJ1-2, with a weak D call TRBD1 (5 bases). This receptor was obtained from a young woman in good health. This CDR3 is CASSLQGRGAYGYTF. The CDR3 coding sequence is TGTGCCAGCAGCTTACAAGGGAGAGGGGCCTATGGCTACACCTTC. The full variable domain, its missing parts supplied by reference TRBV7-9 and TRBJ1-2, is DTGVSQNPRHKITKRGQNVTFRCDPISEHNRLYWYRQTLGQGPEFLTYFQNEAQLEKSRLLSDRFSAERPKGSFSTLEIQRTEQGDSAMYLCASSLQGRGAYGYTFGSGTRLTVV.